Each of the 21 T cell receptor beta chains below was sequenced from the same sample in a study of early stage breast cancer tumors. Clones were sequenced by immunoSEQ multiplex PCR, and TCRdb holds only the in-frame ones, with some missing. The table has around 48,000 clones, around 90% seen once. The sequenced material came from blood. Receptors were obtained from a person between 70 and 80 years old with breast cancer.

This chain connects TRBV9 to TRBJ1-1, with TRBD1 matching over 9 bases. The germline V gene encodes CDR1 SGDLS and CDR2 YYNGEE. This CDR3 is 15 amino acids long. Germline trimming cut 2 bases from V and 4 bases from J; bases unmatched to any gene: 6. DNA of the CDR3: TGTGCCAGCAGCGTTACAGGGGGCGGTGGCACTGAAGCTTTCTTT. It translates to CASSVTGGGGTEAFF.

The rearrangement joins TRBV6-1 to TRBJ2-5, with a weak D call TRBD1 (6 bases). In germline, CDR1 is MNHNS, CDR2 SASEGT. The CDR3 totals 12 residues. The ends were cut back, 6 bases at V and 4 bases at J, with 9 bases in the middle. CDR3 region: CASRRTAETQYF. CDR3 in DNA: TGTGCCAGCAGGCGGACAGCAGAGACCCAGTACTTC.

V gene TRBV29-1 combines with J gene TRBJ1-3; D uncertain. CDR1 SQVTM and CDR2 ANQGSEA come from the germline V gene. This CDR3 comprises 12 residues. Trimming left V 8 bases short and J 0 bases short, with 8 bases between. The CDR3 region has the DNA TGCAGCTTCGAGAGCTCTGGAAACACCATATATTTT. It specifies CSFESSGNTIYF.

CDR3 coding DNA: TGCGCCAGCAGGACTAGCGGGGGGGCAGATACGCAGTATTTT. Amino acid sequence: CASRTSGGADTQYF. This chain uses TRBV5-1 with TRBJ2-3; 14 positions match TRBD2. J was trimmed by 4 bases and V by 5 bases; bases with no gene match: 0. Germline CDR1 is SGHRS and CDR2 is YFSETQ. The CDR3 extends over 14 amino acids.

The chain employs TRBV29-1 and TRBJ1-1; D gene ambiguous. The V gene's germline CDR1 is SQVTM and CDR2 ANQGSEA. The V end was cut by 2 bases, the J end by 1 base, with 8 bases between. This CDR3 spans 13 amino acids. The CDR3 loop reads CSVESPGNTEAFF. DNA for the CDR3: TGCAGCGTTGAATCGCCAGGGAACACTGAAGCTTTCTTT.

The chain uses TRBV9 and TRBJ2-3, with D perhaps TRBD2 (6 bases). The CDR3 runs to 17 residues. Germline CDR1 reads SGDLS; CDR2 reads YYNGEE. V dropped 0 bases and J dropped 1 base, with 15 bases sitting between them. For the CDR3, the DNA is TGTGCCAGCAGCGTAGCGGGCCGGAGGGGTGGCACAGATACGCAGTATTTT. As protein: CASSVAGRRGGTDTQYF.

V and J are TRBV7-8 and TRBJ1-5; D might be TRBD1 (5 bases). The CDR3 is made up of 16 amino acids. With 0 bases removed from V and 6 bases from J, the gap between germline ends came to 15 bases. CDR1 SGHVS and CDR2 FQNEAQ come from the germline V gene. The CDR3 sequence: CASSLAARDGGQPQHF. CDR3 DNA sequence: TGTGCCAGCAGCTTAGCGGCGCGGGACGGGGGTCAGCCCCAGCATTTT.

The genes are TRBV6-5 and TRBJ2-7; TRBD1 matches 9 bases. The CDR3 has 15 amino acids. V shed 4 bases and J 2 bases; nucleotides not matched to a gene: 6. In germline, CDR1 is MNHEY, CDR2 SVGAGI. DNA for the CDR3: TGTGCCAGCAGTTCGCCGGACAGGGGAACCTACGAGCAGTACTTC. It encodes CASSSPDRGTYEQYF.

The J gene is TRBJ2-2, the V gene TRBV6-1; maybe TRBD1 (6 bases). V lost 2 bases to trimming and J lost 0 bases, with 10 bases between them. This CDR3 has 16 amino acids. The germline gives CDR1 MNHNS, CDR2 SASEGT. In DNA form, the CDR3 reads TGTGCCAGCAGTGAATGGGCAGGGGCGAACACCGGGGAGCTGTTTTTT. This encodes CASSEWAGANTGELFF.

The gene calls are TRBV5-1 and TRBJ2-1; the match to TRBD2 covers 7 bases. With V trimmed by 4 bases and J by 6 bases, 10 bases remained unmatched. CDR3 length equals 15 residues. The germline CDR1 and CDR2 sequences are SGHRS and YFSETQ. CDR3: CASSGGDSPRNEQFF. In DNA, the CDR3 is TGCGCCAGCAGCGGGGGGGACTCTCCTCGCAATGAGCAGTTCTTC.

The gene calls are TRBV28 and TRBJ1-6; 11 nucleotides line up with TRBD1. The CDR3 length is 15 residues. Per germline, CDR1 MDHEN and CDR2 SYDVKM. V was clipped by 6 bases and J by 8 bases; unmatched bases: 6. The CDR3 region has the DNA TGTGCCAGCAGCACCGGACAGGGGGCGGATTCACCCCTCCACTTT. It translates to CASSTGQGADSPLHF. Filled out from reference TRBV28 and TRBJ1-6, the complete variable domain reads DVKVTQSSRYLVKRTGEKVFLECVQDMDHENMFWYRQDPGLGLRLIYFSYDVKMKEKGDIPEGYSVSREKKERFSLILESASTNQTSMYLCASSTGQGADSPLHFGNGTRLTVT.

This chain links TRBV7-8 with TRBJ1-1; 7 nucleotides line up with TRBD1. CDR1 is SGHVS, CDR2 FQNEAQ, per germline. Trimming cost V 1 base and J 6 bases; bases outside gene matches: 2. This CDR3 comprises 13 residues. DNA of the CDR3: TGTGCCAGCAGCTTAGTCCAGGGGGCTGAAGCTTTCTTT. This sequence encodes CASSLVQGAEAFF. The full variable domain, in which reference TRBV7-8 and TRBJ1-1 provide the parts outside the CDR3, is GAGVSQSPRYKVAKRGQDVALRCDPISGHVSLFWYQQALGQGPEFLTYFQNEAQLDKSGLPSDRFFAERPEGSVSTLKIQRTQQEDSAVYLCASSLVQGAEAFFGQGTRLTVV.

The rearrangement joins TRBV6-5 to TRBJ1-1; perhaps TRBD1 as D (6 bases). The CDR3 contains 14 residues. From germline, CDR1 is MNHEY and CDR2 SVGAGI. V shed 2 bases and J shed 1 base, with 8 bases lying between them. The CDR3 DNA sequence: TGTGCCAGCAGTTACCAAGGGGGGAACACTGAAGCTTTCTTT. It codes for CASSYQGGNTEAFF.

The V and J genes are TRBV9 and TRBJ1-2; 12 positions match TRBD1. Germline trimming cut 3 bases from V and 2 bases from J; bases unmatched to any gene: 5. The germline V gene has CDR1 SGDLS and CDR2 YYNGEE. The CDR3 has 16 residues. The CDR3 protein is CASSAKGTGGNYGYTF. The CDR3 DNA reads as TGTGCCAGCAGCGCCAAAGGGACAGGGGGCAACTATGGCTACACCTTC.

The chain recombines TRBV28 with TRBJ1-2; D is unclear. V was clipped by 6 bases and J by 1 base, with 6 bases between them. The germline CDR1 and CDR2 sequences are MDHEN and SYDVKM. CDR3 size: 12 residues. The chain's CDR3 is CASSLSNYGYTF. The CDR3, as DNA: TGTGCCAGCAGCTTGAGTAACTATGGCTACACCTTC.

This chain uses TRBV6-5 with TRBJ1-2, with 9 positions matching TRBD1. V was clipped by 0 bases and J by 5 bases; unmatched bases: 1. The CDR3 totals 14 residues. CDR1 is MNHEY and CDR2 is SVGAGI in the germline V gene. The CDR3 spells CASSYSTGGYGYTF. The DNA for the CDR3 is TGTGCCAGCAGTTACTCGACAGGGGGTTATGGCTACACCTTC.

The rearrangement joins TRBV28 to TRBJ2-3, with a weak D call TRBD2 (5 bases). The CDR3 sequence is 16 residues long. Trimming removed 3 bases at V and 0 bases at J, with 13 bases between. Germline assignment: CDR1 MDHEN and CDR2 SYDVKM. The DNA of the CDR3 is TGTGCCAGCAGTTTTCTGGAGGCGCCTAGCACAGATACGCAGTATTTT. Encoded protein: CASSFLEAPSTDTQYF.

This rearrangement joins TRBV5-4 to TRBJ2-5, with 7 bases identical to TRBD2. Looked up from germline, CDR1 is SGHNT and CDR2 is YYREEE (reference sequence). The CDR3 covers 15 residues. The V and J ends lost 4 bases and 3 bases, in that order; junction bases with no gene match: 9. Here the CDR3 reads CASSRYRGEEETQYF. The CDR3 coding sequence is TGTGCCAGCAGCCGATACCGGGGGGAGGAAGAGACCCAGTACTTC.

The rearrangement uses TRBV13 and TRBJ1-1; D gene uncertain. The germline V gene has CDR1 PRHDT and CDR2 FYEKMQ (reference sequence). The CDR3 sequence is 14 residues long. Trimming stripped 1 base from V and 4 bases from J, with 10 bases between. For the CDR3, the DNA is TGTGCCAGCAGCTTAGTCAGCGAGACCACTGAAGCTTTCTTT. Protein sequence: CASSLVSETTEAFF.

This clone was seen a single time. The chain links TRBV19 to TRBJ1-5; 10 nucleotides align to TRBD1. Germline V lookup: CDR1 LNHDA, CDR2 SQIVND (reference sequence). The CDR3 extends over 15 amino acids. V dropped 3 bases and J dropped 2; count of bases not matched to a gene: 1. The CDR3 DNA reads as TGTGCCAGTAGTATCGGGACAGGGGGCAATCAGCCCCAGCATTTT. Amino acids: CASSIGTGGNQPQHF.

The chain carries TRBV7-9 and TRBJ2-7, with 10 bases lining up with TRBD2. The V segment lost 2 bases and the J segment 2 bases; nucleotides outside the gene matches: 3. CDR1 SEHNR and CDR2 FQNEAQ come from the germline V gene (reference sequence). The CDR3 sequence is 15 residues long. CDR3 bases: TGTGCCAGCAGCTTAATAGCGGGAGGCACCTACGAGCAGTACTTC. This codes for CASSLIAGGTYEQYF. The full variable domain, rest sourced from reference TRBV7-9 and TRBJ2-7, is DTGVSQNPRHKITKRGQNVTFRCDPISEHNRLYWYRQTLGQGPEFLTYFQNEAQLEKSRLLSDRFSAERPKGSFSTLEIQRTEQGDSAMYLCASSLIAGGTYEQYFGPGTRLTVT.